These 5 T cell receptor beta chains originate from one sample sequenced in a study of T cell responses to AZD1222 COVID-19 vaccine. The data were produced by immunoSEQ multiplex PCR, yet TCRdb's version contains in-frame clones alone and is incomplete. The repertoire holds tens of thousands of clones, with 65% to 90% as singletons. Source: peripheral blood, taken on day 0 of AZD1222 vaccination. Receptors originate from an adult in good health.

The chain recombines TRBV7-8 with TRBJ2-3; the D is unclear. There are 16 residues in the CDR3. Trimming removed 5 bases at V and 1 base at J, with 16 bases between. Germline V gene sequence: CDR1 SGHVS, CDR2 FQNEAQ. This CDR3 reads CASSPQVSPRTDTQYF. DNA of the CDR3: TGTGCCAGCAGCCCTCAGGTTTCGCCGCGCACAGATACGCAGTATTTT.

The J gene is TRBJ2-3, the V gene TRBV11-2, with 12 bases fitting TRBD2. J gave up 11 bases and V 5 bases, and 8 bases lay outside the gene matches. The germline V gene encodes CDR1 SGHAT and CDR2 FQNNGV. This CDR3 comprises 14 residues. This chain's CDR3 is CASSPRTSGVQQYF. DNA of the CDR3: TGTGCCAGCAGCCCGCGGACTAGCGGGGTACAGCAGTATTTT.

The chain uses TRBV19 and TRBJ1-5, with TRBD1 matching over 8 bases. The germline V gene encodes CDR1 LNHDA and CDR2 SQIVND (reference sequence). CDR3 length: 13 amino acids. Trimming removed 10 bases from V and 16 bases from J; junction bases left unmatched: 18. The chain's CDR3 is CATQSRGRVVLHF. Written as DNA, the CDR3 is TGTGCCACCCAATCCAGGGGGCGGGTGGTCTTACATTTT. The variable domain in full, with the rest retrieved from reference TRBV19 and TRBJ1-5, is DGGITQSPKYLFRKEGQNVTLSCEQNLNHDAMYWYRQDPGQGLRLIYYSQIVNDFQKGDIAEGYSVSREKKESFPLTVTSAQKNPTAFYLCATQSRGRVVLHFGDGTRLSIL.

This clone was observed a handful of times. The V call is TRBV6-5, the J call TRBJ1-5; TRBD1 might be the D (6 bases). CDR3 size: 15 residues. The V gene's germline CDR1 is MNHEY and CDR2 SVGAGI. Trimming took off 10 bases at V and 6 bases at J, with 22 bases between the two ends. Here the CDR3 DNA reads TGTGCCACACAAAAAAGGGGGGGGTCGGGTCAGCCCCAGCATTTT. Residues: CATQKRGGSGQPQHF.

The chain uses TRBV27 and TRBJ2-2; D possibly uses TRBD1 or TRBD2 (5 bases each). Trimming stripped 6 bases from V and 6 bases from J, with 14 bases between. Germline CDR1 MNHEY, CDR2 SMNVEV (reference sequence). The CDR3 runs to 14 residues. Written as DNA, the CDR3 is TGTGCCAGCAGCTATTTGGGGGTTGCCGGGGAGCTGTTTTTT. Amino acid sequence: CASSYLGVAGELFF.